The rows below give T cell receptor beta chains drawn from one sample of a study of chronic HIV infection and antiretroviral therapy. Each CDR3 protein is one row after TCRdb ran MiXCR on the 5' RACE reads. The profile covers 40,000 to 50,000 distinct CDR3 sequences, with 15% to 20% appearing a single time and approximately 3% taken by the ten largest. The sequenced sample consisted of peripheral blood. The receptors derive from an adult who had HIV and had not received antiretroviral therapy, or was an uninfected healthy control (not recorded which). Both conserved end residues are part of each CDR3. Each record gives: D gene, CDR3 length, J gene, V gene, clone size, CDR3 protein, CDR3 DNA. D genes are given only for firm matches. Expanded clones are given a class, and other clones once, few, many or no size at all.

- 13 TRBJ2-2 TRBV29-1 few CSVSRGSTGELFF TGCAGCGTCTCTAGAGGAAGCACCGGGGAGCTGTTTTTT
- 15 TRBJ2-5 TRBV12-3/TRBV12-4 - CASSLDKGIQETQYF TGTGCCAGCAGTTTGGACAAAGGGATCCAAGAGACCCAGTACTTC
- 15 TRBJ2-2 TRBV24-1 - CATREDRRGTGELFF TGTGCCACCAGAGAGGACCGACGGGGCACCGGGGAGCTGTTTTTT
- 13 TRBJ1-1 TRBV10-3 - CAINGQLNTEAFF TGTGCCATCAATGGACAGTTGAACACTGAAGCTTTCTTT
TRBD1 14 TRBJ1-4 TRBV28 few CASTGQAAYEKLFF TGTGCCAGCACCGGACAGGCTGCGTATGAAAAACTGTTTTTT
- 14 TRBJ1-1 TRBV29-1 few CSVEGPVNGAEAFF TGCAGCGTTGAAGGGCCAGTAAACGGCGCTGAAGCTTTCTTT
- 15 TRBJ2-4 TRBV28 - CASRDIWGLQNIQYF TGTGCCAGCAGGGATATTTGGGGCCTTCAAAACATTCAGTACTTC
- 15 TRBJ1-2 TRBV27 - CASSTLRRRSYGYTF TGTGCCAGCAGTACATTAAGACGGAGAAGCTATGGCTACACCTTC
- 14 TRBJ2-2 TRBV29-1 - CSVVGDSNTGELFF TGCAGCGTTGTTGGGGATTCGAACACCGGGGAGCTGTTTTTT
- 15 TRBJ2-5 TRBV20-1 - CSARDPTPWGETQYF TGCAGTGCTAGAGACCCCACCCCTTGGGGGGAGACCCAGTACTTC
- 14 TRBJ2-3 TRBV6-5 few CASRPEMGTDTQYF TGTGCCAGTCGTCCCGAGATGGGCACAGATACGCAGTATTTT
- 16 TRBJ1-5 TRBV21-1 - CASSTKPGQGHQPQHF TGTGCCAGCAGCACTAAGCCGGGACAGGGGCATCAGCCCCAGCATTTT
TRBD1 16 TRBJ1-5 TRBV28 many CASSFAGQGEDQPQHF TGTGCCAGCAGTTTTGCCGGACAGGGGGAGGATCAGCCCCAGCATTTT
TRBD2 15 TRBJ2-7 TRBV7-3 - CASSFRGLAGEEQYF TGTGCCAGCAGCTTTAGGGGACTAGCGGGAGAGGAGCAGTACTTC
- 12 TRBJ1-3 TRBV28 - CASISFGNTIYF TGTGCCAGCATCAGTTTCGGAAACACCATATATTTT
- 15 TRBJ1-1 TRBV29-1 - CSVQGGLVSNTEAFF TGCAGCGTTCAAGGGGGGCTTGTGAGCAACACTGAAGCTTTCTTT
- 15 TRBJ2-4 TRBV7-3 few CASSLEGARGNIQYF TGTGCCAGCAGCTTAGAAGGGGCGCGGGGAAACATTCAGTACTTC
TRBD1 14 TRBJ1-1 TRBV9 few CASSQAGGYTEAFF TGTGCCAGCAGCCAGGCAGGGGGTTACACTGAAGCTTTCTTT
- 15 TRBJ2-4 TRBV2 - CASSEGAGQGHIQYF TGTGCCAGCAGTGAGGGGGCCGGGCAGGGCCACATTCAGTACTTC
- 13 TRBJ2-7 TRBV27 - CASSSMNSYEQYF TGTGCCAGCAGTTCGATGAATTCCTACGAGCAGTACTTC
- 15 TRBJ1-5 TRBV28 - CASSYRGVSNQPQHF TGTGCCAGCAGTTATAGGGGTGTAAGCAATCAGCCCCAGCATTTT
- 14 TRBJ2-7 TRBV4-1 - CASSQAGVTYEQYF TGCGCCAGCAGCCAGGCAGGGGTAACCTACGAGCAGTACTTC